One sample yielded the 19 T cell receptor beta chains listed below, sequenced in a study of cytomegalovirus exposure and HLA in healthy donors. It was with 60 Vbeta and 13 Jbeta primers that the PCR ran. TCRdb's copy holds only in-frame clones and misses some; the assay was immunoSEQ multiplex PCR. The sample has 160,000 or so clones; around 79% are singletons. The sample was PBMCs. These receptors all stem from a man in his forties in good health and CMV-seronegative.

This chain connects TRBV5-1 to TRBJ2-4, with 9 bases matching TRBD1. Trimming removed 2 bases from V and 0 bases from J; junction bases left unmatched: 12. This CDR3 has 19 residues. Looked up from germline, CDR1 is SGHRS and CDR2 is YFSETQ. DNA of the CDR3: TGCGCCAGCAGCTTCGGGGGACAGGGAACTGCTATAGCCAAAAACATTCAGTACTTC. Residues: CASSFGGQGTAIAKNIQYF.

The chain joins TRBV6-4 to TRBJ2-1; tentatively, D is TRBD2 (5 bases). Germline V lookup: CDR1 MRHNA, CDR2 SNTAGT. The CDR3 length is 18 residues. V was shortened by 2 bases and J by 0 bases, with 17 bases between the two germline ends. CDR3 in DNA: TGTGCCAGCAGTGACACCGAGCGGAGCGAGCTCTCCTACAATGAGCAGTTCTTC. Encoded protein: CASSDTERSELSYNEQFF.

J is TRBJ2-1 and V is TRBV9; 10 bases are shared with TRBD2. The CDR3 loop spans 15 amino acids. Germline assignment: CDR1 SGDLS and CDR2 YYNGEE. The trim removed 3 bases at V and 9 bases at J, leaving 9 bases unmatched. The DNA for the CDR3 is TGTGCCAGCAGCGGAGAGGGCCTAGCGGGAGTTGAGCAGTTCTTC. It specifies CASSGEGLAGVEQFF.

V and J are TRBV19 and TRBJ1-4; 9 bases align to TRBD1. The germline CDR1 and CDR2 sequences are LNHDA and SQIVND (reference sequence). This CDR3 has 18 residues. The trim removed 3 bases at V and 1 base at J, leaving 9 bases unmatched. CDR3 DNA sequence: TGTGCCAGTAGTATTTTTTGGGGACAGGGTAAAACTAATGAAAAACTGTTTTTT. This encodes CASSIFWGQGKTNEKLFF.

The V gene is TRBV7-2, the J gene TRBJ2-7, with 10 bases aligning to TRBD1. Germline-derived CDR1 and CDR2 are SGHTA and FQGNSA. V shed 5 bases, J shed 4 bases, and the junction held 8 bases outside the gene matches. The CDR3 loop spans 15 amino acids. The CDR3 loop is CASSLDGTGVYEQYF. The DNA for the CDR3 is TGTGCCAGCAGCCTGGACGGGACAGGGGTTTACGAGCAGTACTTC.

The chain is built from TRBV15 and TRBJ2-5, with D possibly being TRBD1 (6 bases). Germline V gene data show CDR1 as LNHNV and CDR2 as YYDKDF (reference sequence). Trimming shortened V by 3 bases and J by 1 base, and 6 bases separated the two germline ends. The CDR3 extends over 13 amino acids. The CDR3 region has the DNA TGTGCCACCAGCAGGGGGGCCCAAGAGACCCAGTACTTC. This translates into CATSRGAQETQYF.

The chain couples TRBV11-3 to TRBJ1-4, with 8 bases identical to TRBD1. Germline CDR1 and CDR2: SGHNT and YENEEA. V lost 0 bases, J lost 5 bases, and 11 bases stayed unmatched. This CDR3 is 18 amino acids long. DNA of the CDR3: TGTGCCAGCAGCTTAGACTCACCCGGGACAGGACCGAATGAAAAACTGTTTTTT. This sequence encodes CASSLDSPGTGPNEKLFF.

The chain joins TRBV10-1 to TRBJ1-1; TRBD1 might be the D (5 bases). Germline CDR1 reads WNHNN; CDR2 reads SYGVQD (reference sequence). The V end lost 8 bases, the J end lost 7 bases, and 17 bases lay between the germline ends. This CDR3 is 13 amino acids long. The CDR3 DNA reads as TGCGCCAGCTTTGTTCCGGGAGGGGATGAAGCTTTCTTT. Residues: CASFVPGGDEAFF.

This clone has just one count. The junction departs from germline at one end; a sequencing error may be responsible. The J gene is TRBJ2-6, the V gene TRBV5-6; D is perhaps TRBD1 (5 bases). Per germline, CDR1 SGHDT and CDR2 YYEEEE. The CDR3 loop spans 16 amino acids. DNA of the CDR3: TGTGCCAGCAGCTTGAAAGCCCTCTCTGGGGCCAACGGCCTGACTTTC. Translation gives CASSLKALSGANGLTF.

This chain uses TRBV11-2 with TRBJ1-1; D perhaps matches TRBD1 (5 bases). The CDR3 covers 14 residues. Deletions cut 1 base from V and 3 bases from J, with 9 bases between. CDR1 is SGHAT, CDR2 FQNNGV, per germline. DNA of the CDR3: TGTGCCAGCAGCTTAGCAAAGGGGTACACTGAAGCTTTCTTT. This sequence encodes CASSLAKGYTEAFF. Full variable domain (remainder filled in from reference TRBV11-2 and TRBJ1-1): EAGVAQSPRYKIIEKRQSVAFWCNPISGHATLYWYQQILGQGPKLLIQFQNNGVVDDSQLPKDRFSAERLKGVDSTLKIQPAKLEDSAVYLCASSLAKGYTEAFFGQGTRLTVV.

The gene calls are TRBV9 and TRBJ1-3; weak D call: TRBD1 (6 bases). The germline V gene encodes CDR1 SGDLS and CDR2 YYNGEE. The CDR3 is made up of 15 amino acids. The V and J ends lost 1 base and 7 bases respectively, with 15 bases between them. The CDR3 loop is CASSVQQGRKNTIYF. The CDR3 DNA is TGTGCCAGCAGCGTACAACAGGGAAGAAAGAACACCATATATTTT.

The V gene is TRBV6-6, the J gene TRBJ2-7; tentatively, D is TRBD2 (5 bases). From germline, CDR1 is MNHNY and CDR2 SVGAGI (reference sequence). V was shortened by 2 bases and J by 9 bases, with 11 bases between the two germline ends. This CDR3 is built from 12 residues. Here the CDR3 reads CASSYDLARQYF. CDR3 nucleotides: TGTGCCAGCAGTTACGACCTAGCACGGCAGTACTTC.

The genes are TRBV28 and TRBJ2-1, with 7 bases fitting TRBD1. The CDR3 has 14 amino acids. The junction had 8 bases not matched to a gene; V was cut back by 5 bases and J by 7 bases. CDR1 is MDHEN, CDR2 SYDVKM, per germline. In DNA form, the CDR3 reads TGTGCCAGCAGTCACCCGGACAGGAGGAATGAGCAGTTCTTC. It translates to CASSHPDRRNEQFF.

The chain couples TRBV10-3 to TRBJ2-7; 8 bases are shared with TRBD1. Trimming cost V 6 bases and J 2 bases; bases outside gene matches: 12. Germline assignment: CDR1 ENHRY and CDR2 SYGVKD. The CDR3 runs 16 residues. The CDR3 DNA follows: TGTGCCATCAGCGCGGCTTTCCGGGACAGGACCTACGAGCAGTACTTC. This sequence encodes CAISAAFRDRTYEQYF.

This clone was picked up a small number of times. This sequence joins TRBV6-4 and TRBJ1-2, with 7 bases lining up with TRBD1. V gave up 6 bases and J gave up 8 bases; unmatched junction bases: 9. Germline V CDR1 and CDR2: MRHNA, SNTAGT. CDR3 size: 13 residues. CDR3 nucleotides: TGTGCCAGCAGCATCGACAGGGCCAACGGCTACACCTTC. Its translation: CASSIDRANGYTF.

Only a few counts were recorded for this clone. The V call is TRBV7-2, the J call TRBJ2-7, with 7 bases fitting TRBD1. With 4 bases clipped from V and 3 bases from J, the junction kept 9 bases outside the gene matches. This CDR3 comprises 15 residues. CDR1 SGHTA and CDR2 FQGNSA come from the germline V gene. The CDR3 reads CASSSHMTGNYEQYF. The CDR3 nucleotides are TGTGCCAGCAGCTCGCACATGACAGGGAACTACGAGCAGTACTTC.

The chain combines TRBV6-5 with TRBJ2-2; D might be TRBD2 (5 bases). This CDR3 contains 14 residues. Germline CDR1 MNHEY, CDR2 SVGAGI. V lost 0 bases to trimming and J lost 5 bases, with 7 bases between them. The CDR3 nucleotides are TGTGCCAGCAGTTACTCGCCGGGGACCGGGGAGCTGTTTTTT. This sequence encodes CASSYSPGTGELFF.

DNA of the CDR3: TGTGCCATCAGTGAGTCGGGTGGAGCCACCACTAGCACAGATACGCAGTATTTT. Its protein product is CAISESGGATTSTDTQYF. The V and J genes are TRBV10-3 and TRBJ2-3; D is unresolved. V lost 0 bases and J 0 bases, leaving 16 bases between the germline ends. Germline V gene sequence: CDR1 ENHRY, CDR2 SYGVKD. This CDR3 is built from 18 residues.

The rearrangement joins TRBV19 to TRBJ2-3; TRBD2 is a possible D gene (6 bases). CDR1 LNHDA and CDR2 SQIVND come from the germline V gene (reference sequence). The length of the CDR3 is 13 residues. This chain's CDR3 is CAVAEDRTDTQYF. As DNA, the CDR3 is TGTGCTGTAGCGGAGGACCGCACAGATACGCAGTATTTT. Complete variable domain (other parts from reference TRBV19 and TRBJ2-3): DGGITQSPKYLFRKEGQNVTLSCEQNLNHDAMYWYRQDPGQGLRLIYYSQIVNDFQKGDIAEGYSVSREKKESFPLTVTSAQKNPTAFYLCAVAEDRTDTQYFGPGTRLTVL.